One sample yielded the 28 T cell receptor beta chains listed below, sequenced in a study of blood T cell repertoires in COVID-19 (dated by TCRdb to 2019 to 2021). Library method: the immunoSEQ multiplex PCR assay. Drawn from immuneACCESS, this table holds only the in-frame rearrangements with V and J called that TCRdb kept. Clones are partly lost; checked studies trace under half to an unresolved V gene and leave the rest unexplained. This sample is represented by around 120,000 clones; more than 60% of them were singletons. Of the sample, 2.3% falls within the top ten clones. Sample: peripheral blood. The receptors derive from a man between 65 and 85 years old with acute or convalescent COVID-19.

This chain connects TRBV21-1 to TRBJ2-2; the table names TRBD1, a call not compared with the DNA. TRBV21-1 is shown as a pseudogene. This CDR3 spans 16 amino acids. The CDR3 here is CARPANPGGAGGELFF. The DNA of the CDR3 is TGTGCCAGACCGGCTAATCCAGGGGGCGCGGGCGGGGAGCTGTTTTTT.

V and J are TRBV9 and TRBJ1-1; no clear D gene. The CDR3 has 14 amino acids. Germline CDR1 SGDLS, CDR2 YYNGEE. The V end lost 2 bases, the J end lost 4 bases, and 12 bases lay between the germline ends. CDR3 DNA sequence: TGTGCCAGCAGCGTCCGACTAGATGGCACTGAAGCTTTCTTT. Translation gives CASSVRLDGTEAFF. Combining the CDR3 with reference TRBV9 and TRBJ1-1 gives the whole variable domain DSGVTQTPKHLITATGQRVTLRCSPRSGDLSVYWYQQSLDQGLQFLIQYYNGEERAKGNILERFSAQQFPDLHSELNLSSLELGDSALYFCASSVRLDGTEAFFGQGTRLTVV.

V usage is TRBV5-1 and J usage is TRBJ1-2; 7 positions agree with TRBD1. The CDR3 length is 13 residues. Looked up from germline, CDR1 is SGHRS and CDR2 is YFSETQ. After removal of 4 bases from V and 6 bases from J, the junction contained 6 bases not matched to a gene. The CDR3 loop is CASSRLGTDGYTF. The CDR3 DNA reads as TGCGCCAGCAGCAGGCTAGGGACAGATGGCTACACCTTC.

The rearrangement links TRBV5-4 to TRBJ1-1; D is ambiguous. Trimming took 0 bases from V and 1 from J, leaving 7 bases between them. This CDR3 comprises 14 residues. Looked up from germline, CDR1 is SGHNT and CDR2 is YYREEE (reference sequence). The chain's CDR3 is CASSLAAANTEAFF. CDR3 coding DNA: TGTGCCAGCAGCTTGGCCGCGGCGAACACTGAAGCTTTCTTT. The entire variable domain, with the rest obtained from reference TRBV5-4 and TRBJ1-1, is as follows: ETGVTQSPTHLIKTRGQQVTLRCSSQSGHNTVSWYQQALGQGPQFIFQYYREEENGRGNFPPRFSGLQFPNYSSELNVNALELDDSALYLCASSLAAANTEAFFGQGTRLTVV.

V is TRBV19 and J is TRBJ1-2, with 10 bases lining up with TRBD1. This CDR3 region has 15 residues. Trimming removed 7 bases from V and 3 bases from J; junction bases left unmatched: 8. Germline values: CDR1 LNHDA, CDR2 SQIVND (reference sequence). The CDR3 bases are TGTGCCAGTACCCTGACAGGGGGCGCCGACTATGGCTACACCTTC. It translates to CASTLTGGADYGYTF.

V and J are TRBV6-1 and TRBJ1-5, with 12 bases lining up with TRBD1. Trimming removed 1 base from V and 1 base from J; junction bases left unmatched: 8. The CDR3 has 19 amino acids. Germline values: CDR1 MNHNS, CDR2 SASEGT. The CDR3 protein is CASSEVRGQGAGSNQPQHF. In nucleotides, the CDR3 is TGTGCCAGCAGTGAAGTTAGGGGACAGGGGGCAGGAAGCAATCAGCCCCAGCATTTT.

The chain uses TRBV7-2 and TRBJ2-3; TRBD1 is a possible D gene (6 bases). Trimming shortened V by 8 bases and J by 3 bases, and 21 bases separated the two germline ends. The CDR3 spans 16 residues. Germline V gene sequence: CDR1 SGHTA, CDR2 FQGNSA. The CDR3 DNA is TGTGCCAGCTCGGACAGAACAATCCCCCGGACAGATACGCAGTATTTT. This gives the protein CASSDRTIPRTDTQYF. Full variable domain (missing parts from reference TRBV7-2 and TRBJ2-3): GAGVSQSPSNKVTEKGKDVELRCDPISGHTALYWYRQSLGQGLEFLIYFQGNSAPDKSGLPSDRFSAERTGGSVSTLTIQRTQQEDSAVYLCASSDRTIPRTDTQYFGPGTRLTVL.

The genes are TRBV5-4 and TRBJ2-1; TRBD2 aligns across 8 bases. V shed 4 bases and J 6 bases; nucleotides not matched to a gene: 15. Germline V gene sequence: CDR1 SGHNT, CDR2 YYREEE (reference sequence). CDR3 length: 17 amino acids. The CDR3 loop reads CASSPLSGGGISNEQFF. CDR3 bases: TGTGCCAGCAGCCCTTTGTCCGGCGGGGGGATCAGCAATGAGCAGTTCTTC.

The gene calls are TRBV5-1 and TRBJ2-5; no clear D gene. Germline lookup yields CDR1 SGHRS and CDR2 YFSETQ. The CDR3 length is 15 residues. The V and J ends lost 4 bases and 2 bases respectively, with 15 bases between them. The CDR3 sequence: CASSPDVGVQETQYF. The CDR3 coding sequence is TGCGCCAGCAGCCCTGATGTAGGAGTTCAAGAGACCCAGTACTTC.

The chain has TRBV4-3 and TRBJ2-3, with D perhaps matching TRBD2 (5 bases). Germline values: CDR1 LGHNA, CDR2 YSLEER. V was cut by 0 bases and J by 10 bases, with 17 bases left in between. This CDR3 is built from 15 residues. DNA of the CDR3: TGCGCCAGCAGCCAAGAGCGACAAGAGGGATGGGCGCAGTATTTT. Amino acid sequence: CASSQERQEGWAQYF.

This clone was seen more than once but under ten times. The chain employs TRBV5-1 and TRBJ2-5, with a weak D call TRBD1 (7 bases). CDR1 and CDR2 (germline): SGHRS, YFSETQ. V lost 4 bases to trimming and J lost 3 bases, with 13 bases between them. The CDR3 is 14 residues long. CDR3 sequence: CASSPGGGKETQYF. In DNA, the CDR3 is TGCGCCAGCAGCCCAGGAGGGGGCAAAGAGACCCAGTACTTC.

The chain is built from TRBV18 and TRBJ2-5; the D gene is possibly TRBD2 (7 bases). CDR1 is KGHSH and CDR2 is LQKENI in the germline V gene. Trimming pared 6 bases from V and 3 bases from J, leaving 17 bases between. This CDR3 is built from 15 residues. CDR3 loop: CASSPARGPEETQYF. Written as DNA, the CDR3 is TGTGCCAGCTCCCCAGCGCGGGGGCCCGAAGAGACCCAGTACTTC.

CDR3 protein: CAISESIAQGAGTEAFF. CDR3 in DNA: TGTGCCATCAGTGAGTCGATCGCCCAGGGGGCCGGCACTGAAGCTTTCTTT. The rearrangement links TRBV10-3 to TRBJ1-1; 8 bases are a match to TRBD1. CDR3 length: 17 residues. J gave up 4 bases and V 0 bases, and 10 bases lay outside the gene matches. Germline CDR1 ENHRY, CDR2 SYGVKD.

The chain couples TRBV3-1 (or the pseudogene TRBV3-2) to TRBJ2-7; 9 bases match TRBD1. Losses at the gene ends were 4 bases for V and 4 bases for J; bases not matched to a gene: 8. The CDR3 has 15 amino acids. The germline V gene has CDR1 LGHDT and CDR2 YNNKEL (reference sequence). In DNA form, the CDR3 reads TGTGCCAGCAGCCTGGGGACAGGGAATTGGTACGAGCAGTACTTC. Protein sequence: CASSLGTGNWYEQYF.

This chain links TRBV6-5 with TRBJ1-5; D unresolved. Trimming shortened V by 4 bases and J by 9 bases, and 16 bases separated the two germline ends. CDR1 is MNHEY and CDR2 is SVGAGI in the germline V gene. The CDR3 consists of 14 residues. CDR3 loop: CASSSLLRSGPQHF. The CDR3 nucleotides are TGTGCCAGCAGTTCCCTCTTACGATCAGGGCCCCAGCATTTT.

The rearrangement joins TRBV7-2 to TRBJ1-6, with 9 bases that match TRBD1. The ends lost 6 bases at V and 8 bases at J; junction bases unmatched: 11. CDR1 SGHTA and CDR2 FQGNSA come from the germline V gene. The CDR3 runs 16 residues. The CDR3 DNA is TGTGCCAGCAGGAAACCGGGGACAGGGAATCATTCACCCCTCCACTTT. Protein sequence: CASRKPGTGNHSPLHF.

This clone was observed once. In nucleotides, the CDR3 is TGTGCCAGCAGCTTCCATCCGGGACTAGCGAACAATGAGCAGTTCTTC. Protein: CASSFHPGLANNEQFF. The genes are TRBV7-8 and TRBJ2-1; 10 nucleotides line up with TRBD2. The germline V gene encodes CDR1 SGHVS and CDR2 FQNEAQ. The CDR3 is made up of 16 amino acids. Germline trimming cut 3 bases from V and 5 bases from J; bases unmatched to any gene: 7.

This chain links TRBV6-4 with TRBJ2-7, with D possibly matching TRBD1 (6 bases). The V end lost 4 bases, the J end lost 4 bases, and 17 bases lay between the germline ends. CDR3 length: 15 amino acids. CDR1 and CDR2 from the germline V gene are MRHNA and SNTAGT. In nucleotides, the CDR3 is TGTGCCAGCAGTGCACAGGGTGTCGCGGAATACGAGCAGTACTTC. Its protein is CASSAQGVAEYEQYF.

The chain employs TRBV6-6 and TRBJ2-3; D gene uncertain. The V and J ends lost 1 base and 2 bases respectively, with 7 bases between them. Germline CDR1 MNHNY, CDR2 SVGAGI (reference sequence). The CDR3 runs 14 residues. DNA for the CDR3: TGTGCCAGCAGTTACTTCCCCTCCACAGATACGCAGTATTTT. It yields the protein CASSYFPSTDTQYF.

This clone was picked up a small number of times. The genes are TRBV29-1 and TRBJ1-1; possibly TRBD1 for D (5 bases). From germline, CDR1 is SQVTM and CDR2 ANQGSEA. Trimming pared 5 bases from V and 4 bases from J, leaving 14 bases between. This CDR3 region has 13 residues. CDR3 nucleotides: TGCAGCGTTCGGGAGGGGCCGGGCACTGAAGCTTTCTTT. As protein: CSVREGPGTEAFF.

This clone is a singleton in its sample. The chain uses TRBV5-5 and TRBJ2-5; the D gene is possibly TRBD1 (6 bases). V was shortened by 0 bases and J by 4 bases, with 13 bases between the two germline ends. The germline gives CDR1 SGHKS, CDR2 YYEKEE (reference sequence). The CDR3 has 15 amino acids. CDR3 protein: CASSLVPGVGETQYF. The CDR3 DNA follows: TGTGCCAGCAGCTTGGTGCCAGGGGTTGGAGAGACCCAGTACTTC. Drawing the rest from reference TRBV5-5 and TRBJ2-5, the complete variable domain is DAGVTQSPTHLIKTRGQQVTLRCSPISGHKSVSWYQQVLGQGPQFIFQYYEKEERGRGNFPDRFSARQFPNYSSELNVNALLLGDSALYLCASSLVPGVGETQYFGPGTRLLVL.

The chain links TRBV9 to TRBJ1-2; 9 bases agree with TRBD1. Per germline, CDR1 SGDLS and CDR2 YYNGEE. The J segment lost 5 bases and the V segment lost 0 bases, leaving 5 bases of the junction unmatched. The CDR3 runs 15 residues. The CDR3 here is CASSVGHGQGYGYTF. CDR3 sequence (DNA): TGTGCCAGCAGCGTAGGGCACGGACAGGGGTATGGCTACACCTTC.

V usage is TRBV7-2 and J usage is TRBJ1-1; D uncertain. The V end lost 2 bases, the J end lost 8 bases, and 9 bases lay between the germline ends. Germline CDR1 SGHTA, CDR2 FQGNSA. This CDR3 has 12 residues. The CDR3 spells CASSLMQSEAFF. In DNA, the CDR3 is TGTGCCAGCAGCTTAATGCAGTCCGAAGCTTTCTTT.

The chain has TRBV7-8 and TRBJ1-5; D is possibly TRBD1 (6 bases). The CDR3 extends over 15 amino acids. CDR1 is SGHVS and CDR2 is FQNEAQ in the germline V gene. The germline V and J ends were trimmed by 5 bases and 9 bases, with 20 bases remaining between them. The CDR3 loop is CASSPRRDTGGPQHF. The CDR3 nucleotides read TGTGCCAGCAGCCCTCGTCGGGACACCGGAGGGCCCCAGCATTTT.

The V call is TRBV7-2, the J call TRBJ1-1; the D gene is possibly TRBD1 (5 bases). The CDR3 is 14 residues long. Trimming took 5 bases from V and 8 from J, leaving 18 bases between them. Germline assignment: CDR1 SGHTA and CDR2 FQGNSA. The CDR3 reads CASSTQGSHREAFF. CDR3 DNA: TGTGCCAGCAGCACCCAGGGTTCCCACAGGGAAGCTTTCTTT.

The genes are TRBV12-3 or TRBV12-4 and TRBJ2-2; D may be TRBD1 (5 bases). CDR3 size: 13 residues. Trimming took off 6 bases at V and 5 bases at J, with 10 bases between the two ends. CDR3 DNA: TGTGCCAGCAGATCAGGGTGGACCGGGGAGCTGTTTTTT. Amino acid sequence: CASRSGWTGELFF.

The chain is built from TRBV6-5 and TRBJ1-2; a weak D match, TRBD1 (6 bases). CDR1 is MNHEY, CDR2 SVGAGI, per germline. The length of the CDR3 is 14 residues. V shed 0 bases and J shed 6 bases, with 11 bases lying between them. CDR3 protein: CASSYSRQEDGYTF. CDR3 DNA: TGTGCCAGCAGTTACTCCAGACAGGAGGATGGCTACACCTTC.

The chain has TRBV5-1 and TRBJ1-2, with 7 bases fitting TRBD1. In germline, CDR1 is SGHRS, CDR2 YFSETQ. The CDR3 spans 13 residues. With V trimmed by 0 bases and J by 8 bases, 4 bases remained unmatched. The CDR3 bases are TGCGCCAGCAGCTTGGCAGGGACAGTCGGCTACACCTTC. This sequence encodes CASSLAGTVGYTF.